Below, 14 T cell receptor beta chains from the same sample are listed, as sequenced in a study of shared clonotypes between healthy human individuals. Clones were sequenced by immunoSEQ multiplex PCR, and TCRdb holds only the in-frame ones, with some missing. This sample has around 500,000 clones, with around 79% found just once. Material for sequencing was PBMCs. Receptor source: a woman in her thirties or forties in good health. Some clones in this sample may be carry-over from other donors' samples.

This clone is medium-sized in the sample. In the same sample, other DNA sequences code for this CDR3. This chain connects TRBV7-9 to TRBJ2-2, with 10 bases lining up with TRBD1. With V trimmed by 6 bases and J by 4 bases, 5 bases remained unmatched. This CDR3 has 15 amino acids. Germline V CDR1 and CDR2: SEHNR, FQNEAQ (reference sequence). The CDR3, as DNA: TGTGCCAGCAGGTTGGGGACAGGGGCCACCGGGGAGCTGTTTTTT. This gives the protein CASRLGTGATGELFF.

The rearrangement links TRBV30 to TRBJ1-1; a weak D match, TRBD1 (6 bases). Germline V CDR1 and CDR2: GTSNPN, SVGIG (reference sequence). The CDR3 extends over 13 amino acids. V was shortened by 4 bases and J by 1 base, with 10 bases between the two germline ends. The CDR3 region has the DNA TGTGCCTGGAACTCAGGGGCGAACACTGAAGCTTTCTTT. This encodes CAWNSGANTEAFF. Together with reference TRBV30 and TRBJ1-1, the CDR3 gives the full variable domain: SQTIHQWPATLVQPVGSPLSLECTVEGTSNPNLYWYRQAAGRGLQLLFYSVGIGQISSEVPQNLSASRPQDRQFILSSKKLLLSDSGFYLCAWNSGANTEAFFGQGTRLTVV.

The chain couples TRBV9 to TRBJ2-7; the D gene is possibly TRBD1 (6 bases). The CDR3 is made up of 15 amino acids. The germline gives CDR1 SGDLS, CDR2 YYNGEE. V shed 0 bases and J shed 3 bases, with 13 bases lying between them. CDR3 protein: CASSVDPQGLYEQYF. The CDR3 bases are TGTGCCAGCAGCGTAGATCCGCAGGGGCTCTACGAGCAGTACTTC. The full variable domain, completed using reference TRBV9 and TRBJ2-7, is DSGVTQTPKHLITATGQRVTLRCSPRSGDLSVYWYQQSLDQGLQFLIQYYNGEERAKGNILERFSAQQFPDLHSELNLSSLELGDSALYFCASSVDPQGLYEQYFGPGTRLTVT.

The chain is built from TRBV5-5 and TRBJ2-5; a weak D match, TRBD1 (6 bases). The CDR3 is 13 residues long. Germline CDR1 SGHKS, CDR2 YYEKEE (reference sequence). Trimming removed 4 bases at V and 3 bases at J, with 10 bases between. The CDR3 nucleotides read TGTGCCAGCAGCGTGCAGGGGAAAGAGACCCAGTACTTC. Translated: CASSVQGKETQYF.

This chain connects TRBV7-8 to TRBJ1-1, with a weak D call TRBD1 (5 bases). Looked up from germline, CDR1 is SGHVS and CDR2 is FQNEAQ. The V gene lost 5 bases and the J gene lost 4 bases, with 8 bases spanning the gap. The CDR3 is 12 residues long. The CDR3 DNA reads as TGTGCCAGCAGCGGCAGGGTCACTGAAGCTTTCTTT. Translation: CASSGRVTEAFF.

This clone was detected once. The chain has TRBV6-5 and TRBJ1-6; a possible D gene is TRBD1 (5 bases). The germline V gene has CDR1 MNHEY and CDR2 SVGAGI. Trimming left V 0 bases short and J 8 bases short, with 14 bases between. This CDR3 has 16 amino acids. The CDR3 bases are TGTGCCAGCAGTTACTCACCAGGGACTGGGGATTCACCCCTCCACTTT. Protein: CASSYSPGTGDSPLHF.

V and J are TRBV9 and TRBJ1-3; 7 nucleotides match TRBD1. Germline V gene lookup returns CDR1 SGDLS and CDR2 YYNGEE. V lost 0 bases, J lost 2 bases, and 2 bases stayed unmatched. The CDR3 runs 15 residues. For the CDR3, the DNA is TGTGCCAGCAGCGTAGTGGGACAGCCTGGAAACACCATATATTTT. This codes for CASSVVGQPGNTIYF.

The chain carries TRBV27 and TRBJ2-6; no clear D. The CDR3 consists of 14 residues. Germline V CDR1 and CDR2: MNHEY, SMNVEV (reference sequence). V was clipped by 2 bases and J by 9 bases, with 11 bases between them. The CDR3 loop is CASSLMVTDNVLTF. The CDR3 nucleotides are TGTGCCAGCAGTTTAATGGTTACAGACAACGTCCTGACTTTC.

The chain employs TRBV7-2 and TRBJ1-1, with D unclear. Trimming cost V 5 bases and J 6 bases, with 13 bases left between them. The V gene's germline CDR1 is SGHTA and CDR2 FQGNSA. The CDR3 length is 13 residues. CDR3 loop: CASSQQSGAEAFF. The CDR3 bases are TGTGCCAGCAGCCAGCAGTCCGGCGCTGAAGCTTTCTTT.

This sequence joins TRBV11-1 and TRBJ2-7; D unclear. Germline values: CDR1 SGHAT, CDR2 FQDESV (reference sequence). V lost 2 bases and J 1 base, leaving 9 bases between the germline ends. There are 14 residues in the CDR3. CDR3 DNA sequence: TGTGCCAGCAGCTTAAACAGCGATTCCTACGAGCAGTACTTC. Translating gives CASSLNSDSYEQYF.

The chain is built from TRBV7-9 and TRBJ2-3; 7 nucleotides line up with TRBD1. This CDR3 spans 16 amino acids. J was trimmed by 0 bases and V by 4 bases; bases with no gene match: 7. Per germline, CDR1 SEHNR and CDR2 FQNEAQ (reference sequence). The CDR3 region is CASSSLRGLSTDTQYF. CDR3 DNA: TGTGCCAGCAGCTCGTTGAGGGGGCTAAGCACAGATACGCAGTATTTT.

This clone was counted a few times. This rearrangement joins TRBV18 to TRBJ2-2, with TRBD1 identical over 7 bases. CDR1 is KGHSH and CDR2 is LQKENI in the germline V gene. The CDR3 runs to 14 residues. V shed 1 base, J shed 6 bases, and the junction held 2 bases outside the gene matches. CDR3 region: CASSPLQGAGELFF. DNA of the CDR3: TGTGCCAGCTCACCACTTCAGGGGGCCGGGGAGCTGTTTTTT.

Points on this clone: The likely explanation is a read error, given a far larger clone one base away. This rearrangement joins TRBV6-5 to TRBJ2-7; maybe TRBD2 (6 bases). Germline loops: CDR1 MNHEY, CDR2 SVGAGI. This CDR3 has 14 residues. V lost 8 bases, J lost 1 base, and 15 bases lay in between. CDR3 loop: CASGVAELSYEQYF. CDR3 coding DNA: TGTGCCAGCGGGGTAGCGGAGCTATCCTACGAGCAGTACTTC.

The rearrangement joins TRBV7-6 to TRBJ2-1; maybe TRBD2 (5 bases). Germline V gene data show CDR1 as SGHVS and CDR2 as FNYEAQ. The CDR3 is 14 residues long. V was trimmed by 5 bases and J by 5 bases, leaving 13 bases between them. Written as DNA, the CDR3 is TGTGCCAGCAGCCCCACTAGGAGCCACAATGAGCAGTTCTTC. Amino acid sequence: CASSPTRSHNEQFF.